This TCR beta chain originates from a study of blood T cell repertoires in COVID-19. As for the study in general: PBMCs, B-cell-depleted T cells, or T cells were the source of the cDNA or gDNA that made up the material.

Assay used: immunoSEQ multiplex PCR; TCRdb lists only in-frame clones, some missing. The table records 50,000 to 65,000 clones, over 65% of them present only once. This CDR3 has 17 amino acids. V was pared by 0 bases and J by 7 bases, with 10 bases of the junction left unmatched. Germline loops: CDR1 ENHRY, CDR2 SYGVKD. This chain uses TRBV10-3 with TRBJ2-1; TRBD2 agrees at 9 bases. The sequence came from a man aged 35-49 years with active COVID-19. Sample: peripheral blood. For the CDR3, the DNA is TGTGCCATCAGTGAGTCCGGTAGCGGGAGCTTAGGGAATGAGCAGTTCTTC. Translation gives CAISESGSGSLGNEQFF.